What follows is one T cell receptor (beta chain) and its context. This receptor's antigen is unknown. Base qualities were left out, and no much larger clone turns up one base away. TCRbeta CDR3 regions were amplified from genomic DNA using the immunoSEQ Assay, a bias-controlled multiplex PCR. As for the authors' bioinformatics: The number of nucleated cells in each sample was estimated by amplification of reference gene primers within the assay. To quantify the absolute abundance of each unique TCRbeta CDR3 rearrangement, sequence reads were collapsed and filtered. For each sample, productive Simpson clonality was calculated as the square root of Simpson's diversity index across productive rearrangements. In its TCRdb copy, this immuneACCESS table keeps in-frame sequences only and misses some clones. Where compared with another copy, unresolved V genes explain less than half of these, and the others have no known cause. V, J and clone size derive from that table, while D and trimming were established from the DNA sequence. This sample gives over 400,000 clones in total; about nine tenths of them show up just once. Of the sample, 1.4% is held by the ten largest clones.

These data come from a study of blood T cell repertoires in COVID-19 (dated by TCRdb to about 2020). Background on the whole study: The collaborator samples originated in the United States, Italy and Spain and spanned the acute and convalescent phases of COVID-19. HLA class I and class II types, where available, came from metadata supplied by the sample provider rather than from assay-based typing. Samples came from the ongoing ImmuneRACE study (first 160 participants) plus 1,254 subjects from 6 global collaborators. A freely available public database, intended as a resource for researchers studying the immune response to SARS-CoV-2, is where the repertoires were released. Nearly every sample came with metadata listing a de-identified subject ID, COVID-19 status, age in years and sex. The material from the prospective study consisted of cDNA or gDNA derived from T cells, B-cell-depleted T cells, or PBMCs. The dataset comprised deeply sampled blood TCRbeta repertoires from subjects exposed to, actively infected with, or recovered from COVID-19. Overall study outcomes, separate from this receptor: The amount of clinical and demographic metadata varied by source and participant and was provided uncurated.

CDR1 and CDR2 are drawn from the germline V gene: SQVTM, ANQGSEA. Trimming takes 2 bases from V and 0 bases from J, and the germline ends sit 14 bases apart. The CDR3 runs 15 amino acids, cysteine and phenylalanine included. Only CDR3 DNA is held: 45 bases, read in frame from base 1. Each collaborating institution followed its own protocols to collect whole blood in K2EDTA tubes. For TCRbeta analysis, collaborators shipped samples as frozen whole blood, isolated PBMCs, or DNA extracted from either of those sample types. The clonotype comes from a woman in her thirties with active or convalescent COVID-19. This sequence uses TRBV29-1 and TRBJ2-7, with TRBD2 as a weak D call on 6 bases. Source material: peripheral blood. DNA sequence: TGCAGCGTTGAAACCAGTGGGGGGAGCTCCTACGAGCAGTACTTC. Its translation is CSVETSGGSSYEQYF.